The rows below give T cell receptor beta chains drawn from one sample of a study of post-analysis software for immune sequencing data. TCRdb re-derived calls from the PCR reads in MiXCR, one entry per CDR3 protein. The table shows about 770,000 distinct CDR3 sequences, with around 45% occurring only once. The sample was blood. The origin of the receptors is a girl between 5 and 17 years old with multiple sclerosis. Each CDR3 is given with its conserved first and last residue. The order of the fields is J gene, clone size, D gene, V gene, CDR3 DNA, CDR3 protein. The D gene is left open where the match is weak. Rows give clone size only sometimes, using once, few, many, or a class for an expanded clone.

j_gene: TRBJ2-7
abundance: -
d_gene: -
v_gene: TRBV24-1
CDR3nt: TGTGCCACCAGTGATTTTAACGGGTACGAGCAGTACTTC
CDR3aa: CATSDFNGYEQYF

j_gene: TRBJ2-1
abundance: few
d_gene: -
v_gene: TRBV14
CDR3nt: TGTGCCAGCAGCCAAGACCGTGATCAGCGTATCTCCTACAATGAGCAGTTCTTC
CDR3aa: CASSQDRDQRISYNEQFF

j_gene: TRBJ2-5
abundance: -
d_gene: -
v_gene: TRBV20-1
CDR3nt: TGCAGTGCTAGAGAGTACACAGGGCAAGAGACCCAGTACTTC
CDR3aa: CSAREYTGQETQYF

j_gene: TRBJ2-3
abundance: few
d_gene: TRBD1
v_gene: TRBV25-1
CDR3nt: TGTGCCAGCCCCGGGACAGGCACAGATACGCAGTATTTT
CDR3aa: CASPGTGTDTQYF

j_gene: TRBJ2-7
abundance: -
d_gene: TRBD1
v_gene: TRBV6-5
CDR3nt: TGTGCCAGCGGGAGACAGGGGAACTACGAGCAGTACTTC
CDR3aa: CASGRQGNYEQYF

j_gene: TRBJ1-1
abundance: few
d_gene: -
v_gene: TRBV29-1
CDR3nt: TGCAGCGTGCCCCAGGGGCCTATGAACACTGAAGCTTTCTTT
CDR3aa: CSVPQGPMNTEAFF

j_gene: TRBJ2-3
abundance: -
d_gene: -
v_gene: TRBV12-3/TRBV12-4
CDR3nt: TGTGCCAGCAGTTGTTCGTTGGGCCGCGATACGCAGTATTTT
CDR3aa: CASSCSLGRDTQYF

j_gene: TRBJ2-1
abundance: -
d_gene: TRBD2
v_gene: TRBV6-5
CDR3nt: TGTGCCAGCAGTTACCCAACTAACTCACTAGCGGGAGGGACCCTGACATACAATGAGCAGTTCTTC
CDR3aa: CASSYPTNSLAGGTLTYNEQFF

j_gene: TRBJ2-1
abundance: -
d_gene: -
v_gene: TRBV10-1
CDR3nt: TGCGCCAGCAGTGAGTCGACAGTATGGGATGAGCAGTTCTTC
CDR3aa: CASSESTVWDEQFF

j_gene: TRBJ2-3
abundance: few
d_gene: TRBD2
v_gene: TRBV20-1
CDR3nt: TGCAGTGCTCCCCCTAGCGGTCCACGCACAGATACGCAGTATTTT
CDR3aa: CSAPPSGPRTDTQYF

j_gene: TRBJ2-1
abundance: many
d_gene: TRBD2
v_gene: TRBV6-4
CDR3nt: TGTGCCAGCAGTGACACAGCGGGGGTTTACAATGAGCAGTTCTTC
CDR3aa: CASSDTAGVYNEQFF

j_gene: TRBJ2-1
abundance: -
d_gene: -
v_gene: TRBV4-3
CDR3nt: TGCGCCAGCAGCCAAGATAGAAGGAGAAACAATGAGCAGTTCTTC
CDR3aa: CASSQDRRRNNEQFF

j_gene: TRBJ2-4
abundance: -
d_gene: TRBD2
v_gene: TRBV11-2
CDR3nt: TGTGCCAGCAGCTCAGAGGGACTAGCGAATGACATTCAGTACTTC
CDR3aa: CASSSEGLANDIQYF

j_gene: TRBJ1-1
abundance: -
d_gene: -
v_gene: TRBV6-5
CDR3nt: TGTGTCAGCAGTTACAGGGATGACACTGAAGCTTTCTTT
CDR3aa: CVSSYRDDTEAFF

j_gene: TRBJ2-7
abundance: few
d_gene: -
v_gene: TRBV7-3
CDR3nt: TGTGCCAGCAGCTTAGACGGGACGAAGGGGTACGAGCAGTACTTC
CDR3aa: CASSLDGTKGYEQYF

j_gene: TRBJ2-7
abundance: -
d_gene: -
v_gene: TRBV12-3/TRBV12-4
CDR3nt: TGTGCCAGCAGTTTAGGAACTCTGTCGGAGCAGTACTTC
CDR3aa: CASSLGTLSEQYF

j_gene: TRBJ2-5
abundance: -
d_gene: TRBD2
v_gene: TRBV28
CDR3nt: TGTGCCAGCAGCCGGGACTACCAAGAAGAGACCCAGTACTTC
CDR3aa: CASSRDYQEETQYF

j_gene: TRBJ2-4
abundance: -
d_gene: -
v_gene: TRBV20-1
CDR3nt: TGCACACCATCACAGGGTTTTGACATTCAGTACTTC
CDR3aa: CTPSQGFDIQYF

j_gene: TRBJ2-5
abundance: -
d_gene: TRBD2
v_gene: TRBV20-1
CDR3nt: TGCAGTGCAACCGGGACTAACCACAATGAGCAGTACTTC
CDR3aa: CSATGTNHNEQYF

j_gene: TRBJ1-1
abundance: -
d_gene: TRBD1
v_gene: TRBV10-3
CDR3nt: TGTGCCATCAGTGAGAGGGACAGGGGCACTGAAGCTTTCTTT
CDR3aa: CAISERDRGTEAFF

j_gene: TRBJ2-7
abundance: -
d_gene: -
v_gene: TRBV5-5
CDR3nt: TGTGCCAGCAGCTCGGCCCGACAGAGCAAGCACGAGCAGTACTTC
CDR3aa: CASSSARQSKHEQYF

j_gene: TRBJ2-7
abundance: -
d_gene: -
v_gene: TRBV12-3/TRBV12-4
CDR3nt: TGTGCCAGCAGTTTTTCCCAGGGAGCCTACGAGCAGTACTTC
CDR3aa: CASSFSQGAYEQYF